Following are 13 T cell receptor beta chains from one sample sequenced in a study of T cells in Graves' hyperthyroidism and ophthalmopathy. The source material, RNA transcripts, was used to amplify TCR beta CDR3 regions. Initially, a first-round RT-PCR of the TCR CDR3 employed the HTBI primer set. TCRdb passed the multiplex PCR reads through MiXCR, listing each CDR3 protein once. Here the sample spans about 400,000 distinct CDR3 sequences, roughly 15% being singletons. Input material: blood. Receptor source: a woman between 55 and 75 years old with Graves' ophthalmopathy.

The V gene is TRBV7-2, the J gene TRBJ2-7; no definite D call. CDR3 length: 13 amino acids. The V and J ends lost 5 bases and 3 bases respectively, with 11 bases between them. CDR1 and CDR2 from the germline V gene are SGHTA and FQGNSA. CDR3 region: CASSIWVNYEQYF. CDR3 nucleotide sequence: TGTGCCAGCAGCATATGGGTTAACTACGAGCAGTACTTC.

In its sample, this clonotype was seen many times. J is TRBJ2-1 and V is TRBV20-1, with 9 bases identical to TRBD2. The length of the CDR3 is 15 residues. V lost 5 bases and J lost 8; bases outside the gene matches: 13. The germline gives CDR1 DFQATT, CDR2 SNEGSKA (reference sequence). CDR3 sequence (DNA): TGCAGTGCTCAACAAGGGGCGGGAGGGCCCTATGAGCAGTTCTTC. Amino acids: CSAQQGAGGPYEQFF.

This clonotype was detected ten times or more. The chain uses TRBV2 and TRBJ1-4; D gene unclear. V lost 0 bases, J lost 10 bases, and 9 bases lay in between. This CDR3 is 13 amino acids long. Germline V CDR1 and CDR2: SNHLY, FYNNEI. The CDR3 region is CASSEASEGKLFF. The CDR3 region has the DNA TGTGCCAGCAGTGAAGCATCCGAAGGAAAACTGTTTTTT.

This clonotype was observed a few times. The chain couples TRBV19 to TRBJ2-7, with TRBD2 matching over 10 bases. This CDR3 has 18 amino acids. Germline V gives CDR1 LNHDA, CDR2 SQIVND (reference sequence). Trimming cost V 4 bases and J 3 bases; bases outside gene matches: 15. The CDR3 is CASSTGDRISSGSYEQYF. In DNA form, the CDR3 reads TGTGCCAGTAGTACCGGGGACCGGATCTCTAGCGGGAGCTACGAGCAGTACTTC.

This clonotype showed up just a few times. V is TRBV7-9 and J is TRBJ2-5; unclear D gene. Per germline, CDR1 SEHNR and CDR2 FQNEAQ (reference sequence). The CDR3 loop spans 14 amino acids. Trimming pared 2 bases from V and 4 bases from J, leaving 11 bases between. The CDR3 nucleotides read TGTGCCAGCAGCTTAAACGGCGGCCTAGAGACCCAGTACTTC. Translating gives CASSLNGGLETQYF.

This clonotype has a single count. At one of its ends the junction is not consistent with the germline gene, which may arise from a read error. This chain uses TRBV6-5 with TRBJ2-5; D is possibly TRBD1 (5 bases). The CDR3 runs 15 residues. Germline V gene lookup returns CDR1 MNHEY and CDR2 SVGAGI. CDR3 sequence (DNA): TGTGCCGGCAGTTACTCGAGGAAGGGGCAAGAGACCCAGTACTTC. It is translated as CAGSYSRKGQETQYF.

About this clonotype: A much larger clone is a single base away; this may be a read error. This chain uses TRBV6-1 with TRBJ2-1; TRBD2 aligns across 9 bases. The junction had 6 bases not matched to a gene; V was cut back by 2 bases and J by 7 bases. Germline CDR1 MNHNS, CDR2 SASEGT. This CDR3 comprises 15 residues. The CDR3 bases are TGTGCCAGCAGTGAAACTGGCGGGAGGGCAAATGAGCAGTTCTTC. This sequence encodes CASSETGGRANEQFF.

This clonotype was seen at least ten times. V gene TRBV7-3 combines with J gene TRBJ2-3; 7 bases align to TRBD1. The CDR3 has 16 residues. CDR1 and CDR2 from the germline V gene are SGHTA and FQGTGA. V lost 5 bases and J lost 1; bases outside the gene matches: 9. CDR3: CASSLAPGQRTDTQYF. The CDR3 region has the DNA TGTGCCAGCAGCCTGGCCCCGGGACAGCGCACAGATACGCAGTATTTT. Drawing the rest from reference TRBV7-3 and TRBJ2-3, the complete variable domain is GAGVSQTPSNKVTEKGKYVELRCDPISGHTALYWYRQSLGQGPEFLIYFQGTGAADDSGLPNDRFFAVRPEGSVSTLKIQRTERGDSAVYLCASSLAPGQRTDTQYFGPGTRLTVL.

V gene TRBV24-1 combines with J gene TRBJ2-7, with TRBD1 matching over 8 bases. The V segment lost 5 bases and the J segment 0 bases; nucleotides outside the gene matches: 8. The CDR3 length is 16 residues. Germline CDR1 is KGHDR and CDR2 is SFDVKD. CDR3 protein: CATSAGTGGISYEQYF. DNA for the CDR3: TGTGCCACCAGTGCCGGGACAGGCGGGATCTCCTACGAGCAGTACTTC.

This clonotype showed up many times. The CDR3 DNA reads TGTGCCAGCAGTCCGATGACAGCAACACAAGAGACCCAGTACTTC. Translated, it gives CASSPMTATQETQYF. The genes are TRBV28 and TRBJ2-5; a weak D match, TRBD1 (5 bases). This CDR3 contains 15 residues. Trimming pared 5 bases from V and 2 bases from J, leaving 15 bases between. The germline gives CDR1 MDHEN, CDR2 SYDVKM.

This clonotype was counted between two and nine times. One end of the junction is discordant with germline, which a read error may explain. The chain joins TRBV20-1 to TRBJ2-7; D is unresolved. Germline CDR1 and CDR2: DFQATT and SNEGSKA (reference sequence). This CDR3 has 14 residues. This chain's CDR3 is CGARDLGSKYEQYF. The CDR3 coding sequence is TGCGGTGCTAGAGATCTAGGTAGCAAGTACGAGCAGTACTTC.

This clonotype occurred many times. The chain employs TRBV30 and TRBJ1-4; D perhaps matches TRBD1 (6 bases). This CDR3 comprises 13 residues. In germline, CDR1 is GTSNPN, CDR2 SVGIG (reference sequence). Trimming cost V 4 bases and J 6 bases, with 12 bases left between them. CDR3 nucleotide sequence: TGTGCCTGGAATTGGCAGGGGCATGAAAAACTGTTTTTT. The encoded protein is CAWNWQGHEKLFF.

This clonotype was observed a few times. The chain links TRBV7-2 to TRBJ2-2; TRBD2 aligns across 8 bases. From germline, CDR1 is SGHTA and CDR2 FQGNSA. This CDR3 is 16 amino acids long. Trimming removed 5 bases from V and 4 bases from J; junction bases left unmatched: 9. In DNA, the CDR3 is TGTGCCAGCAGCAGACCGGGACTAGTCGGCACCGGGGAGCTGTTTTTT. Residues: CASSRPGLVGTGELFF.